This T cell receptor beta chain was obtained from a study of T-cell memory formation after mild COVID-19. Overall study findings and caveats: Later expanders leaned CD4+, whereas clones that contracted between day 15 and 85 were balanced CD4/CD8.

On this clonotype itself: As yet, its antigen is unknown.

TCRdb reprocessed the 5' RACE reads via MiXCR and lists one record per CDR3 protein. The sample carries just under 350,000 distinct CDR3 sequences, around 13% recorded once. Material for sequencing was PBMCs or a T cell subset sorted from them (not recorded which). The sequence was collected from a man aged 18 to 30 who had mild COVID-19 (a few samples of this study predate the infection). Cell type and time point are not known.

The CDR3 here is CSAKQPHGYTF. The DNA for the CDR3 is TGCAGTGCTAAACAACCTCATGGCTACACCTTC. V and J are TRBV20-1 and TRBJ1-2, with D unresolved. CDR1 and CDR2 (germline): DFQATT, SNEGSKA (reference sequence). The CDR3 has 11 residues. Trimming cost V 4 bases and J 6 bases, with 9 bases left between them.